A single sample gave rise to the 32 T cell receptor beta chains below, sequenced in a study of shared clonotypes between healthy human individuals. Data came from immunoSEQ multiplex PCR; TCRdb stores just in-frame clones and leaves some out. The data hold about 490,000 clones, with about three quarters observed a single time. Sequenced input: PBMCs. These receptors were taken from a woman between 40 and 55 years old in good health. Some clones in this sample may be carry-over from other donors' samples.

The chain has TRBV7-3 and TRBJ2-1, with 9 bases aligning to TRBD1. The junction had 5 bases not matched to a gene; V was cut back by 5 bases and J by 0 bases. The CDR3 totals 16 residues. The germline V gene has CDR1 SGHTA and CDR2 FQGTGA. CDR3 in amino acids: CASSARQGDSYNEQFF. The CDR3 nucleotides are TGTGCCAGCAGCGCACGACAGGGGGACTCCTACAATGAGCAGTTCTTC.

V usage is TRBV7-2 and J usage is TRBJ2-7; the D gene is possibly TRBD1 (5 bases). V lost 5 bases and J 3 bases, leaving 14 bases between the germline ends. CDR3 length equals 14 residues. Germline assignment: CDR1 SGHTA and CDR2 FQGNSA. The CDR3 spells CASSPPIRGYEQYF. In DNA, the CDR3 is TGTGCCAGCAGCCCTCCAATAAGGGGCTACGAGCAGTACTTC.

The V call is TRBV4-3, the J call TRBJ2-7; 8 positions agree with TRBD1. Germline CDR1 LGHNA, CDR2 YSLEER. The CDR3 is 17 amino acids. Losses at the gene ends were 0 bases for V and 5 bases for J; bases not matched to a gene: 12. Here the CDR3 reads CASSQDRGTGGVDEQYF. DNA for the CDR3: TGCGCCAGCAGCCAAGATCGAGGGACAGGAGGCGTCGACGAGCAGTACTTC.

This clone was seen a handful of times. This chain uses TRBV2 with TRBJ1-3; D gene unclear. The CDR3 is 15 amino acids. Germline assignment: CDR1 SNHLY and CDR2 FYNNEI. V lost 6 bases and J 0 bases, leaving 12 bases between the germline ends. The CDR3 nucleotides are TGTGCCAGCAGGGAAACAGCCAACTCTGGAAACACCATATATTTT. This translates into CASRETANSGNTIYF. Complete variable domain (other parts from reference TRBV2 and TRBJ1-3): EPEVTQTPSHQVTQMGQEVILRCVPISNHLYFYWYRQILGQKVEFLVSFYNNEISEKSEIFDDQFSVERPDGSNFTLKIRSTKLEDSAMYFCASRETANSGNTIYFGEGSWLTVV.

This rearrangement joins TRBV6-6 to TRBJ2-7, with D hard to call. Trimming removed 8 bases at V and 3 bases at J, with 17 bases between. Looked up from germline, CDR1 is MNHNY and CDR2 is SVGAGI (reference sequence). The CDR3 extends over 14 amino acids. The CDR3, as DNA: TGTGCCAGCTGCGTTTCAGATTGGGGCTACGAGCAGTACTTC. Amino acid sequence: CASCVSDWGYEQYF.

V usage is TRBV28 and J usage is TRBJ1-1, with D unresolved. Germline V gives CDR1 MDHEN, CDR2 SYDVKM. The length of the CDR3 is 14 residues. The V gene lost 5 bases and the J gene lost 10 bases, with 20 bases spanning the gap. This chain's CDR3 is CASSPPPDWAGAFF. CDR3 DNA sequence: TGTGCCAGCAGTCCCCCTCCCGACTGGGCCGGAGCTTTCTTT.

This clone was seen just once. This chain connects TRBV7-6 to TRBJ2-3; D unclear. The CDR3 contains 16 residues. The V end lost 2 bases, the J end lost 4 bases, and 16 bases lay between the germline ends. Germline lookup yields CDR1 SGHVS and CDR2 FNYEAQ. DNA of the CDR3: TGTGCCAGCAGCTTATTACTTGGCGGTCGGCCAGATACGCAGTATTTT. Protein product: CASSLLLGGRPDTQYF.

This clone was picked up one time. One junction end does not reproduce the germline sequence, and a read error may be involved. The chain employs TRBV6-1 and TRBJ2-7, with 11 bases matching TRBD2. From germline, CDR1 is MNHNS and CDR2 SASEGT. This CDR3 has 15 residues. CDR3 sequence: CASTAGTSGNYGQYF. The DNA of the CDR3 is TGTGCCAGCACCGCCGGGACTAGCGGAAACTACGGGCAGTACTTC.

The chain joins TRBV30 to TRBJ1-5; TRBD1 matches 10 bases. CDR1 and CDR2 from the germline V gene are GTSNPN and SVGIG (reference sequence). The CDR3 has 12 residues. The V segment lost 5 bases and the J segment 7 bases; nucleotides outside the gene matches: 2. The CDR3 spells CAWDRGQQPQHF. The CDR3, as DNA: TGTGCCTGGGACAGGGGGCAACAGCCCCAGCATTTT.

The chain uses TRBV28 and TRBJ1-4, with D possibly matching TRBD1 (6 bases). The V end lost 2 bases, the J end lost 8 bases, and 15 bases lay between the germline ends. Germline CDR1 MDHEN, CDR2 SYDVKM. The length of the CDR3 is 15 residues. CDR3 residues: CASSLGGAGKEKLFF. DNA for the CDR3: TGTGCCAGCAGTTTAGGGGGCGCGGGTAAAGAAAAACTGTTTTTT.

This clone was recorded many times. This sample includes further DNA sequences coding for the same CDR3. J is TRBJ1-1 and V is TRBV10-2; D is undetermined. Germline loops: CDR1 WSHSY, CDR2 SAAADI. The length of the CDR3 is 13 residues. Trimming removed 1 base at V and 3 bases at J, with 6 bases between. The CDR3 here is CASSEFTYTEAFF. The CDR3 region has the DNA TGCGCCAGCAGTGAGTTTACGTACACTGAAGCTTTCTTT.

As to this clone: This sample also contains other DNA sequences that code for the same CDR3. J is TRBJ2-2 and V is TRBV7-6; D not resolved. Trimming shortened V by 0 bases and J by 2 bases, and 4 bases separated the two germline ends. CDR3 size: 14 residues. Per the germline V gene, CDR1 is SGHVS and CDR2 is FNYEAQ. CDR3: CASSLAANTGELFF. The CDR3 DNA reads TGTGCCAGCAGCTTAGCTGCAAACACCGGGGAGCTGTTTTTT.

This chain joins TRBV28 and TRBJ1-1, with D possibly TRBD1 on 6 matching bases. Trimming cost V 5 bases and J 8 bases, with 12 bases left between them. Germline CDR1 MDHEN, CDR2 SYDVKM. The CDR3 has 12 residues. The chain's CDR3 is CASSTGHREAFF. CDR3 bases: TGTGCCAGCAGTACGGGACACCGAGAAGCTTTCTTT.

The CDR3 here is CASSFFPTGNYEQYF. The CDR3 nucleotides are TGCGCCAGCAGCTTCTTCCCGACAGGGAACTACGAGCAGTACTTC. The chain recombines TRBV5-1 with TRBJ2-7; 7 bases map to TRBD1. This CDR3 is built from 15 residues. The V gene's germline CDR1 is SGHRS and CDR2 YFSETQ. J gave up 3 bases and V 2 bases, and 8 bases lay outside the gene matches.

The J gene is TRBJ2-1, the V gene TRBV5-6; 8 positions agree with TRBD1. CDR1 and CDR2 from the germline V gene are SGHDT and YYEEEE. The trim removed 7 bases at V and 7 bases at J, leaving 10 bases unmatched. The CDR3 is 14 residues long. The CDR3 sequence is CASRKTGEVNEQFF. The CDR3 DNA reads as TGTGCCAGCCGAAAGACAGGGGAGGTGAATGAGCAGTTCTTC. Looking up the rest from reference TRBV5-6 and TRBJ2-1 gives the full variable domain: DAGVTQSPTHLIKTRGQQVTLRCSPKSGHDTVSWYQQALGQGPQFIFQYYEEEERQRGNFPDRFSGHQFPNYSSELNVNALLLGDSALYLCASRKTGEVNEQFFGPGTRLTVL.

The rearrangement uses TRBV5-1 and TRBJ1-4; the match to TRBD1 covers 7 bases. Trimming cost V 4 bases and J 10 bases; bases outside gene matches: 10. The CDR3 length is 14 residues. The germline V gene has CDR1 SGHRS and CDR2 YFSETQ. CDR3 coding DNA: TGCGCCAGCAGCCCCGGACAGGCCCTAGGAAAACTGTTTTTT. Translating gives CASSPGQALGKLFF. The full variable domain, rest sourced from reference TRBV5-1 and TRBJ1-4, is KAGVTQTPRYLIKTRGQQVTLSCSPISGHRSVSWYQQTPGQGLQFLFEYFSETQRNKGNFPGRFSGRQFSNSRSEMNVSTLELGDSALYLCASSPGQALGKLFFGSGTQLSVL.

The chain joins TRBV4-1 to TRBJ2-5; possibly TRBD2 for D (6 bases). CDR3 length: 15 residues. Germline V gene lookup returns CDR1 MGHRA and CDR2 YSYEKL. Trimming stripped 0 bases from V and 2 bases from J, with 10 bases between. CDR3: CASSQEGRYQETQYF. CDR3 bases: TGCGCCAGCAGCCAAGAGGGGAGGTATCAAGAGACCCAGTACTTC.

Details on this clone: A much bigger clone sits one base away, suggesting this may be a read error. The chain has TRBV7-9 and TRBJ1-1; no clear D. The CDR3 has 13 residues. Trimming pared 3 bases from V and 0 bases from J, leaving 5 bases between. The V gene's germline CDR1 is SEHNR and CDR2 FQNEAQ (reference sequence). The CDR3 reads CASSFNVNTEAFF. DNA for the CDR3: TGTGCCAGCAGCTTCAATGTGAACACTGAAGCTTTCTTT.

V gene TRBV28 combines with J gene TRBJ2-6; unclear D gene. Trimming pared 2 bases from V and 3 bases from J, leaving 5 bases between. Germline V gene sequence: CDR1 MDHEN, CDR2 SYDVKM. This CDR3 has 14 residues. The CDR3: CASSLPGGANVLTF. In nucleotides, the CDR3 is TGTGCCAGCAGTTTACCCGGTGGGGCCAACGTCCTGACTTTC. The full variable domain, in which reference TRBV28 and TRBJ2-6 provide the parts outside the CDR3, is DVKVTQSSRYLVKRTGEKVFLECVQDMDHENMFWYRQDPGLGLRLIYFSYDVKMKEKGDIPEGYSVSREKKERFSLILESASTNQTSMYLCASSLPGGANVLTFGAGSRLTVL.

V usage is TRBV7-8 and J usage is TRBJ2-7; D remains ambiguous. V lost 6 bases to trimming and J lost 3 bases, with 15 bases between them. This CDR3 is built from 14 residues. In germline, CDR1 is SGHVS, CDR2 FQNEAQ. Here the CDR3 DNA reads TGTGCCAGCAGAATAACGTCCAACAACTACGAGCAGTACTTC. This sequence encodes CASRITSNNYEQYF.

The rearrangement joins TRBV6-5 to TRBJ1-1, with a weak D call TRBD1 (5 bases). Trimming pared 2 bases from V and 1 base from J, leaving 8 bases between. This CDR3 has 14 amino acids. Germline V lookup: CDR1 MNHEY, CDR2 SVGAGI. The CDR3 protein is CASSYGRANTEAFF. CDR3 DNA sequence: TGTGCCAGCAGTTACGGCAGGGCGAACACTGAAGCTTTCTTT.

As to this clone: Other DNA sequences from this sample encode an identical CDR3 as well. The rearrangement links TRBV19 to TRBJ1-2; possibly TRBD1 for D (5 bases). Germline V gene data show CDR1 as LNHDA and CDR2 as SQIVND (reference sequence). The V end was cut by 5 bases, the J end by 4 bases, with 11 bases between. The CDR3 has 13 amino acids. The DNA of the CDR3 is TGTGCCAGTAGTCGGCAGGGTACCTATGGCTACACCTTC. It specifies CASSRQGTYGYTF.

As DNA, the CDR3 is TGTGCCTGGGGTAACAGGGGTTTCCCAGATACGCAGTATTTT. Translating gives CAWGNRGFPDTQYF. V gene TRBV30 combines with J gene TRBJ2-3, with 7 bases identical to TRBD1. V lost 5 bases to trimming and J lost 4 bases; unmatched junction nucleotides: 9. Germline CDR1 and CDR2: GTSNPN and SVGIG (reference sequence). The CDR3 totals 14 residues.

This clone occurred once. The rearrangement uses TRBV30 and TRBJ2-7, with TRBD1 matching 8 bases. V lost 2 bases to trimming and J lost 4 bases; unmatched junction nucleotides: 7. This CDR3 is 14 amino acids long. CDR1 is GTSNPN, CDR2 SVGIG, per germline (reference sequence). The CDR3 reads CAWSYGQGYYEQYF. CDR3 nucleotide sequence: TGTGCCTGGAGTTACGGACAGGGTTATTACGAGCAGTACTTC.

This chain joins TRBV7-9 and TRBJ1-1; 8 bases line up with TRBD1. Per germline, CDR1 SEHNR and CDR2 FQNEAQ (reference sequence). CDR3 length: 13 amino acids. Trimming took 3 bases from V and 5 from J; bases not matched to a gene: 2. The CDR3 protein is CASSFQGATEAFF. For the CDR3, the DNA is TGTGCCAGCAGCTTCCAGGGGGCTACTGAAGCTTTCTTT.

The gene calls are TRBV5-1 and TRBJ2-1, with TRBD1 as a possible D gene (6 bases). Germline CDR1 and CDR2: SGHRS and YFSETQ. Trimming took 4 bases from V and 5 from J, leaving 16 bases between them. The CDR3 runs to 15 residues. CDR3: CASSAGPGTNNEQFF. CDR3 DNA sequence: TGCGCCAGCAGCGCCGGCCCCGGGACAAACAATGAGCAGTTCTTC.

This clone has a count of ten or more. This chain connects TRBV30 to TRBJ2-2; TRBD1 agrees at 7 bases. Germline V lookup: CDR1 GTSNPN, CDR2 SVGIG (reference sequence). CDR3 length: 15 amino acids. V shed 2 bases and J 6 bases; nucleotides not matched to a gene: 9. CDR3 in amino acids: CAWSMTTGRPGELFF. DNA of the CDR3: TGTGCCTGGAGTATGACGACAGGGCGTCCCGGGGAGCTGTTTTTT.

This rearrangement joins TRBV27 to TRBJ1-2; the D gene is possibly TRBD1 (6 bases). Trimming took off 3 bases at V and 7 bases at J, with 18 bases between the two ends. Germline V gene data show CDR1 as MNHEY and CDR2 as SMNVEV (reference sequence). CDR3 length equals 15 residues. The chain's CDR3 is CASSFLTGRFVGYTF. DNA for the CDR3: TGTGCCAGCAGTTTCTTAACAGGGAGGTTTGTTGGCTACACCTTC.

The chain combines TRBV5-1 with TRBJ2-1; 10 bases are shared with TRBD2. CDR1 is SGHRS, CDR2 YFSETQ, per germline. CDR3 length: 16 residues. Trimming at V came to 3 bases and at J to 9 bases, leaving 12 bases not matched to a gene. The CDR3 DNA reads TGCGCCAGCAGCTCATTGGGGGCTAGCGGGAGCGGTGAGCAGTTCTTC. Amino acid sequence: CASSSLGASGSGEQFF.

Regarding this clone: Since a much larger clone is just one base distant, this may be a read error. The chain has TRBV5-4 and TRBJ1-2, with 7 bases lining up with TRBD1. This CDR3 region has 13 residues. CDR1 is SGHNT and CDR2 is YYREEE in the germline V gene (reference sequence). The CDR3 DNA is TGTGCCAGCAGATTGGACAGGAACTATGGCTACACCTTC. It codes for CASRLDRNYGYTF.

The chain couples TRBV18 to TRBJ2-7; D could derive from TRBD1 or TRBD2 (5 bases each). Trimming took 4 bases from V and 4 from J, leaving 14 bases between them. Germline V gene lookup returns CDR1 KGHSH and CDR2 LQKENI. This CDR3 region has 14 residues. CDR3 DNA: TGTGCCAGCTCACACCGGGACGGCTCATACGAGCAGTACTTC. It yields the protein CASSHRDGSYEQYF. Variable domain in full (rest from reference TRBV18 and TRBJ2-7): NAGVMQNPRHLVRRRGQEARLRCSPMKGHSHVYWYRQLPEEGLKFMVYLQKENIIDESGMPKERFSAEFPKEGPSILRIQQVVRGDSAAYFCASSHRDGSYEQYFGPGTRLTVT.

In its sample, this clone was seen a few times. J is TRBJ2-5 and V is TRBV29-1, with TRBD2 matching over 9 bases. CDR1 is SQVTM and CDR2 is ANQGSEA in the germline V gene. Unmatched junction bases numbered 5, after V lost 7 bases and J lost 2 bases. This CDR3 has 13 residues. CDR3 sequence (DNA): TGCAGCGCCTTAACTAGCGGGCAAGAGACCCAGTACTTC. As protein: CSALTSGQETQYF.